A single sample gave rise to the 14 T cell receptor beta chains below, sequenced in a study of blood T cell repertoires in COVID-19. Sequenced by immunoSEQ multiplex PCR; TCRdb stores in-frame clones only, minus some. The repertoire holds under 300,000 clones, with about 83% as singletons. The sample consisted of peripheral blood. The receptors derive from an elderly man with acute or convalescent COVID-19.

The chain carries TRBV18 and TRBJ1-2; D is unclear. This CDR3 contains 15 residues. Trimming stripped 1 base from V and 4 bases from J, with 13 bases between. CDR1 is KGHSH, CDR2 LQKENI, per germline. The CDR3 spells CASSPREGEVYGYTF. The CDR3 region has the DNA TGTGCCAGCTCACCACGGGAGGGAGAGGTCTATGGCTACACCTTC.

In nucleotides, the CDR3 is TGTGCCAGCAGCCCGGGACACACGAACACCGGGGAGCTGTTTTTT. Amino acid sequence: CASSPGHTNTGELFF. V is TRBV7-3 and J is TRBJ2-2; tentatively, D is TRBD1 (6 bases). Trimming left V 5 bases short and J 0 bases short, with 10 bases between. Per germline, CDR1 SGHTA and CDR2 FQGTGA. The CDR3 runs to 15 residues.

The V and J genes are TRBV18 and TRBJ1-2; 7 nucleotides match TRBD1. There are 14 residues in the CDR3. Germline V gene data show CDR1 as KGHSH and CDR2 as LQKENI. V dropped 1 base and J dropped 8; count of bases not matched to a gene: 7. CDR3 sequence reads: CASSPLTGLSGYTF. The CDR3 DNA sequence: TGTGCCAGCTCACCACTGACAGGGCTAAGCGGCTACACCTTC. Complete variable domain (other parts from reference TRBV18 and TRBJ1-2): NAGVMQNPRHLVRRRGQEARLRCSPMKGHSHVYWYRQLPEEGLKFMVYLQKENIIDESGMPKERFSAEFPKEGPSILRIQQVVRGDSAAYFCASSPLTGLSGYTFGSGTRLTVV.

This rearrangement joins TRBV11-2 to TRBJ1-2, with D maybe TRBD1 (6 bases). Germline V gene data show CDR1 as SGHAT and CDR2 as FQNNGV. This CDR3 is built from 11 residues. Trimming stripped 3 bases from V and 7 bases from J, with 6 bases between. CDR3 in DNA: TGTGCCAGCAGCTTCAGGGGTGGCTACACCTTC. Its protein is CASSFRGGYTF.

This rearrangement joins TRBV2 to TRBJ1-6, with TRBD1 as a possible D gene (5 bases). CDR1 and CDR2 from the germline V gene are SNHLY and FYNNEI. Trimming took off 5 bases at V and 6 bases at J, with 14 bases between the two ends. The CDR3 has 15 residues. CDR3: CASSTSGNPNSPLHF. For the CDR3, the DNA is TGTGCCAGCAGTACGTCAGGGAATCCTAATTCACCCCTCCACTTT.

The chain joins TRBV5-6 to TRBJ2-1, with 7 nucleotides matching TRBD1. Germline V gives CDR1 SGHDT, CDR2 YYEEEE. This CDR3 comprises 14 residues. Trimming cost V 7 bases and J 0 bases; bases outside gene matches: 4. Here the CDR3 reads CASHWDSSYNEQFF. The CDR3 nucleotides read TGTGCCAGCCATTGGGACAGCTCCTACAATGAGCAGTTCTTC.

This chain connects TRBV7-8 to TRBJ2-5; 14 bases agree with TRBD2. The CDR3 is 19 residues long. The V gene end was trimmed by 1 base and the J gene end by 4 bases; junction bases not matched to a gene: 11. In germline, CDR1 is SGHVS, CDR2 FQNEAQ. The CDR3 is CASSLGRPGLAGVTETQYF. CDR3 nucleotide sequence: TGTGCCAGCAGCTTAGGCCGTCCGGGACTAGCGGGAGTAACAGAGACCCAGTACTTC.

The J gene is TRBJ1-5, the V gene TRBV7-9, with 12 bases fitting TRBD1. The CDR3 is made up of 18 amino acids. The germline V gene encodes CDR1 SEHNR and CDR2 FQNEAQ (reference sequence). With V trimmed by 4 bases and J by 0 bases, 7 bases remained unmatched. CDR3 in amino acids: CASSSGQGAVSSNQPQHF. The CDR3 DNA is TGTGCCAGCAGCTCGGGACAGGGGGCTGTGAGTAGCAATCAGCCCCAGCATTTT.

This clone was observed a handful of times. The chain's CDR3 is CASSHEGGANYGYTF. The CDR3 DNA sequence: TGTGCCAGCAGCCATGAGGGGGGGGCTAACTATGGCTACACCTTC. The chain links TRBV14 to TRBJ1-2, with a possible D match to TRBD1 (6 bases). Germline lookup yields CDR1 SGHDN and CDR2 FVKESK. With 3 bases removed from V and 0 bases from J, the gap between germline ends came to 11 bases. This CDR3 has 15 amino acids. Full variable domain (rest looked up from reference TRBV14 and TRBJ1-2): EAGVTQFPSHSVIEKGQTVTLRCDPISGHDNLYWYRRVMGKEIKFLLHFVKESKQDESGMPNNRFLAERTGGTYSTLKVQPAELEDSGVYFCASSHEGGANYGYTFGSGTRLTVV.

The V call is TRBV20-1, the J call TRBJ2-1; D perhaps matches TRBD1 (5 bases). The CDR3 sequence is 11 residues long. The germline gives CDR1 DFQATT, CDR2 SNEGSKA (reference sequence). V lost 8 bases and J lost 9, with 14 bases in between. The CDR3 loop is CSLVRQIEQFF. DNA of the CDR3: TGCAGTCTTGTGCGACAGATTGAGCAGTTCTTC.

The chain links TRBV5-6 to TRBJ1-6; 7 nucleotides match TRBD1. V gave up 3 bases and J gave up 6 bases; unmatched junction bases: 6. Germline CDR1 SGHDT, CDR2 YYEEEE. The length of the CDR3 is 15 residues. CDR3 nucleotide sequence: TGTGCCAGCAGCTCTGGGACAGCTTTTAATTCACCCCTCCACTTT. Its translation: CASSSGTAFNSPLHF.

This sequence joins TRBV15 and TRBJ1-2; D unclear. V gave up 5 bases and J gave up 4 bases, with 17 bases separating them. The CDR3 consists of 15 residues. Germline CDR1 reads LNHNV; CDR2 reads YYDKDF (reference sequence). The CDR3, as DNA: TGTGCCACCAGCGCCCAGGCCGGGAAAGGCTATGGCTACACCTTC. It yields the protein CATSAQAGKGYGYTF.

The V call is TRBV5-6, the J call TRBJ1-1; D call uncertain. Trimming pared 7 bases from V and 4 bases from J, leaving 11 bases between. The CDR3 runs 12 residues. The V gene's germline CDR1 is SGHDT and CDR2 YYEEEE. The CDR3 DNA reads as TGTGCCAGCCGCCGGGTGGGCACTGAAGCTTTCTTT. Its protein product is CASRRVGTEAFF. The whole variable domain, remainder taken from reference TRBV5-6 and TRBJ1-1, is DAGVTQSPTHLIKTRGQQVTLRCSPKSGHDTVSWYQQALGQGPQFIFQYYEEEERQRGNFPDRFSGHQFPNYSSELNVNALLLGDSALYLCASRRVGTEAFFGQGTRLTVV.

This clone was found once. The chain is built from TRBV7-2 and TRBJ2-1; 15 bases fit TRBD2. The length of the CDR3 is 16 residues. Germline trimming cut 1 base from V and 8 bases from J; bases unmatched to any gene: 3. From germline, CDR1 is SGHTA and CDR2 FQGNSA. The CDR3 loop is CASSLEGTSGGYEQFF. CDR3 in DNA: TGTGCCAGCAGCTTAGAAGGGACTAGCGGGGGGTATGAGCAGTTCTTC.